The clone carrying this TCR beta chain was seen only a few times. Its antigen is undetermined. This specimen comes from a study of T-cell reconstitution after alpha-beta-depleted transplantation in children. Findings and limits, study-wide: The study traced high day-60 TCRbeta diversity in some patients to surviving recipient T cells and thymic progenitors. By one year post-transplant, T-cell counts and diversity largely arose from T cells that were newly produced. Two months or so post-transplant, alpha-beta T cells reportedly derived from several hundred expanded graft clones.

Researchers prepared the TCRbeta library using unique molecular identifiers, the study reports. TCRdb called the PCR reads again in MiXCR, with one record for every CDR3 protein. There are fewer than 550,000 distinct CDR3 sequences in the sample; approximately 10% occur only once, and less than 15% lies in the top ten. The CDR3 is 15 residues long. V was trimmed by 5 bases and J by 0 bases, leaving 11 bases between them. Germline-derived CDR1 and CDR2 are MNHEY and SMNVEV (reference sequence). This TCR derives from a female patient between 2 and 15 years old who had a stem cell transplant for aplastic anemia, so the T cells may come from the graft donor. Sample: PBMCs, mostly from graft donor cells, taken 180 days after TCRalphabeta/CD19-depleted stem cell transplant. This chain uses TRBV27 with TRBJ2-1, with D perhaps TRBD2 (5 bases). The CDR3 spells CASSRSANSYNEQFF. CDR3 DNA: TGTGCCAGCAGTCGTAGCGCGAACTCCTACAATGAGCAGTTCTTC.